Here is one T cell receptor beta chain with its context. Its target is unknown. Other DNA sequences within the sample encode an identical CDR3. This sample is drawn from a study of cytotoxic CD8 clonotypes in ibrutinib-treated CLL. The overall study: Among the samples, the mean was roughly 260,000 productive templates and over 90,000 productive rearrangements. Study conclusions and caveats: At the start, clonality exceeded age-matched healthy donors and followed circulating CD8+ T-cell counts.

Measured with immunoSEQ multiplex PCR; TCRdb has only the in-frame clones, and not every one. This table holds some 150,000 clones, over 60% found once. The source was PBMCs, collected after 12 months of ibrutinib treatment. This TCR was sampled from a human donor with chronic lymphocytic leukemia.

CDR3 protein: CAWSPHTDTQYF. The CDR3 DNA sequence: TGTGCCTGGAGTCCCCACACAGATACGCAGTATTTT. The chain is built from TRBV30 and TRBJ2-3, with D unclear. Germline-derived CDR1 and CDR2 are GTSNPN and SVGIG (reference sequence). The CDR3 has 12 residues. Between the trimmed V and J ends, which lost 2 bases and 2 bases, there was a span of 5 bases.